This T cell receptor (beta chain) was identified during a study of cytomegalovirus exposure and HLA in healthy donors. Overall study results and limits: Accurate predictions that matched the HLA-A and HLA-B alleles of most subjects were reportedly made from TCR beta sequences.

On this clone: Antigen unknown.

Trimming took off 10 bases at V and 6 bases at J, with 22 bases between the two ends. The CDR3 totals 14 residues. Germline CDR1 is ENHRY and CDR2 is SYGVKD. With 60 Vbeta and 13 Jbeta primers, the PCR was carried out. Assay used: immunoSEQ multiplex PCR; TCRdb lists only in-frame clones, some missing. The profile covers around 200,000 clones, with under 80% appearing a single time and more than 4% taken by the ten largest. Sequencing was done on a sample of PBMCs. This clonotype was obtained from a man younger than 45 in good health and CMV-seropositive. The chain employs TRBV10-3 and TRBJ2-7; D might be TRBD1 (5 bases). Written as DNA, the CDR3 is TGTGCCACCTTTTCAGGGTCCTTTTCTGCCGAGCAGTACTTC. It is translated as CATFSGSFSAEQYF.